This TCR beta chain appears in the sequencing data of a study of T cell repertoires and HLA-DP antigens. For the study at large: In vitro CD4+ alloreactivity was against HeLa-presented HLA-DP.

The protocol was immunoSEQ multiplex PCR, while the TCRdb copy is restricted to in-frame clones and leaves out a portion. The table has about 89,000 clones, around 86% seen once. Findings of the study overall: Previously undetected clones averaged 36.3% and 50.6% against the two alleles respectively.

This clone was counted a few times. As yet, its antigen is unknown. Germline V gene lookup returns CDR1 MGHRA and CDR2 YSYEKL. The ends were cut back, 1 base at V and 6 bases at J, with 10 bases in the middle. CDR3 length: 13 residues. This clonotype was sampled from a man between 50 and 59 years old in good health and CMV-seronegative. The rearrangement uses TRBV4-1 and TRBJ2-7; no clear D. The sample consisted of CD4+ T cells from PBMCs. The CDR3 DNA sequence: TGCGCCAGCAGCCAAGCACCCTGGCTCGAGCAGTACTTC. Protein product: CASSQAPWLEQYF.